This TCR beta chain was captured by sequencing in a study of cytomegalovirus exposure and HLA in healthy donors (TCRdb year 2017). Looking at the study overall: According to a later analysis, one platform produced both the roughly 110 validation repertoires and the 730 or so repertoires of the first cohort. High-throughput TCR immunosequencing, statistical association of individual TCRs with disease status, and machine learning were combined to predict cytomegalovirus infection status. The study aimed to test whether cataloging public T cell receptors could reveal signatures of past pathogen exposure. In addition to the first cohort of approximately 650 subjects, a separate validation cohort of 130 or so different subjects was used.

Of note for this clone: Its specific antigen is unknown. No quality values exist for individual bases; no much larger clone is one base distant.

The library was made by the immunoSEQ multiplex PCR assay. The published analysis was carried out like this. A statistical classification framework was built to diagnose cytomegalovirus status from the catalog of TCR beta chain sequences. TCRdb re-hosts the immuneACCESS table, in-frame sequences only. Its copies lack some clones; in the studies checked, an unresolved V gene accounts for under half of them, and the cause for the rest is not known. V and J calls and clone size are those listed in that table; D and trimming were worked out from the DNA. The sample profile shows about 180,000 clones; approximately 86% of them were found once. The ten most abundant clones make up 2% to 3% of the sample. The CDR3 goes from the cysteine to the phenylalanine over 15 residues. Only the CDR3 DNA is retained, 45 bases long and in frame from the first base. CDR1 SGDLS and CDR2 YYNGEE are derived from the germline V gene. The germline ends are 12 bases apart after V is trimmed by 4 bases and J by 0 bases.

Findings and caveats that apply to the study as a whole: Cytomegalovirus status was reported to be diagnosed by the classifier with high specificity and sensitivity in both the original and validation cohorts. According to the authors, the approach could potentially be generalized to other disease states and immunological phenotypes. While some public TCRs were present in many individuals, most TCR sequences turned up only very rarely across donors. A total of 150 to 200 TCR beta chains were listed by the study as associated with cytomegalovirus. Three of the identified cytomegalovirus-associated TCR beta chains were confirmed in vitro to be specific for cytomegalovirus antigens. All 120 or so repertoires were used to score co-occurrence in the validation cohort in a later analysis, because that analysis had no HLA typing for the cohort. Subsequent analysis determined that TCRs grouped into clusters in the first cohort also showed a tendency toward co-occurrence across the 120 or so validation repertoires, and 90% to 95% of cluster scores exceeded 0.

The donors were included in the validation cohort of 90 to 150 subjects, a group kept apart from the approximately 650-subject first cohort. The chain links TRBV9 with TRBJ2-3; the D segment could be TRBD2, given 6 matching bases. Specimen: PBMCs. This TCR derives from a man aged 18 to 30 in good health and CMV-seropositive. The DNA is TGTGCCAGCAGCCAGGCCGGGACTAGCACAGATACGCAGTATTTT. It translates as CASSQAGTSTDTQYF. The full variable domain, completed from the reference TRBV9 and TRBJ2-3 proteins outside the CDR3, reads DSGVTQTPKHLITATGQRVTLRCSPRSGDLSVYWYQQSLDQGLQFLIQYYNGEERAKGNILERFSAQQFPDLHSELNLSSLELGDSALYFCASSQAGTSTDTQYFGPGTRLTVL.